This T cell receptor (beta chain) was obtained from a study of control samples from healthy donors and cancer patients. Sequencing used immunoSEQ multiplex PCR; TCRdb keeps in-frame clones, though not all of them. The table lists some 140,000 clones, roughly nine tenths of them singletons. V was clipped by 2 bases and J by 8 bases, with 13 bases between them. CDR1 and CDR2 from the germline V gene are MNHEY and SVGAGI. The CDR3 consists of 15 residues. The receptor's source is a woman aged 30 to 39 in good health. The J gene is TRBJ1-6, the V gene TRBV6-5; D gene uncertain. Sequenced input: blood. The DNA of the CDR3 is TGTGCCAGCAGTTACGAGGGAGGTAGGGATTCACCCCTCCACTTT. Residues: CASSYEGGRDSPLHF.